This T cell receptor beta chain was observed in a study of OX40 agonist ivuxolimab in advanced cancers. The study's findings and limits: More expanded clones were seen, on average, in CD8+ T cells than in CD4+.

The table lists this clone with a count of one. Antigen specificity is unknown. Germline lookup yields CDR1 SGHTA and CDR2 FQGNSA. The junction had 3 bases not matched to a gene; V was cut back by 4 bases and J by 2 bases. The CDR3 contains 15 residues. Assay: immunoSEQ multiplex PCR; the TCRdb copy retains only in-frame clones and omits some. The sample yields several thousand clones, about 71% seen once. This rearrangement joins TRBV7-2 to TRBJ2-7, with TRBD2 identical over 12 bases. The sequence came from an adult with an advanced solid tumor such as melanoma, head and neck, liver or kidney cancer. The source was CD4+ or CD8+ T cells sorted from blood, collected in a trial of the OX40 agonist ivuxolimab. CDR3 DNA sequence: TGTGCCAGCAGCTCGACTAGCGGGAGCGCCTACGAGCAGTACTTC. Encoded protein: CASSSTSGSAYEQYF.